The sequence of this TCR beta chain was determined in a study of blood T cell repertoires in COVID-19 (TCRdb year 2020). Background on the whole study: Samples from collaborators originated in the United States, Italy and Spain and spanned both the acute and convalescent phases of COVID-19. A de-identified subject ID, COVID-19 status, age in years and sex were almost always included in the sample metadata. Subjects who had been exposed to COVID-19, were actively infected with it, or had recovered from it provided the deeply sampled blood TCRbeta repertoires that made up the dataset. The repertoires were released in a freely available public database intended as a resource for research on the immune response to SARS-CoV-2. Where available, HLA class I and class II types were obtained from metadata supplied by the sample provider rather than from assay-based typing. The prospective study material was composed of cDNA or gDNA derived from T cells, B-cell-depleted T cells, or PBMCs. Samples came from the ongoing ImmuneRACE study (first 160 participants) plus 1,254 subjects from 6 global collaborators.

Collaborating institutions collected whole blood in K2EDTA tubes following their own protocols. For TCRbeta analysis, collaborators shipped samples as frozen whole blood, isolated PBMCs, or DNA extracted from either of those sample types. About this clone: No cognate antigen has been identified for it. Within one base of it there is no much larger clone, and no base qualities were kept.

The immunoSEQ Assay, a bias-controlled multiplex PCR, was used to amplify TCRbeta CDR3 regions from genomic DNA. The study's processing was this. Nucleated cell counts per sample were estimated from amplification of reference gene primers within the assay. Sequence reads were collapsed and filtered to measure the absolute abundance of every unique TCRbeta CDR3 rearrangement. For each sample, productive Simpson clonality was calculated by taking the square root of Simpson's diversity index across productive rearrangements. TCRdb took this table from immuneACCESS and kept in-frame rearrangements with V and J called. Such tables lack part of the clones; where checked against another copy, unresolved V genes explain under half of the gap, and the rest is unexplained. The V and J calls and clone size come from that table; D and trimming were worked out from the DNA. The sample table shows a few hundred thousand clones, and roughly 84% are seen once. The ten top clones hold about 8.9% of the sample.

Overall results and qualifications from the work: How much clinical and demographic metadata was included differed by source and by participant, and the metadata was provided uncurated.

The CDR3 sequence holds 15 residues, the cysteine and phenylalanine included. Only the CDR3 DNA stays, 45 bases, in frame from base 1. Germline trimming amounts to 2 bases on V and 2 bases on J, with 5 as the count of junction bases outside the gene matches. From a lookup of the germline V gene, CDR1 and CDR2 are MDHEN and SYDVKM. The chain is encoded by TRBV28 joined to TRBJ1-1; the central 7 bases match TRBD1. Sample: peripheral blood. This clonotype was sampled from a middle-aged man with active or convalescent COVID-19. The CDR3 protein is CASSLPRTGNTEAFF. The DNA is TGTGCCAGCAGTTTACCCCGGACAGGAAACACTGAAGCTTTCTTT.